Sequencing of this T cell receptor beta chain was carried out in a study of a mutant IDH1 vaccine in newly diagnosed glioma. The overall study: There were eight vaccinations for patients, given in weeks 1, 3, 5, 7, 11, 15, 19 and 23.

Germline CDR1 SNHLY, CDR2 FYNNEI. The CDR3 spans 13 residues. The J segment lost 2 bases and the V segment lost 8 bases, leaving 6 bases of the junction unmatched. Of note for this clone: Its antigen is not identified.

Time point of the sample: week 11, during vaccination. One vaccine dose held 300 ug of mutant IDH1 20-mer peptide and came with topical imiquimod. Produced via immunoSEQ multiplex PCR; TCRdb's table is partial and in-frame only. The sample has about 36,000 clones, approximately 80% seen once. The sequence came from a woman between 25 and 40 years old with glioma. Some clones in this sample may be carry-over from other donors' samples. The rearrangement joins TRBV2 to TRBJ2-7, with 7 bases lining up with TRBD1. Source: peripheral blood mononuclear cells (PBMCs), taken from a glioma patient whose treatment included an IDH1 peptide vaccine. The CDR3 protein is CASGQTGTYEQYF. The CDR3 DNA reads TGTGCCAGCGGTCAGACAGGGACCTACGAGCAGTACTTC. The full variable domain, completed using reference TRBV2 and TRBJ2-7, is EPEVTQTPSHQVTQMGQEVILRCVPISNHLYFYWYRQILGQKVEFLVSFYNNEISEKSEIFDDQFSVERPDGSNFTLKIRSTKLEDSAMYFCASGQTGTYEQYFGPGTRLTVT.